A single TCR beta chain is shown here with its context. Authors' processing steps: Quantification of nucleated cells was approximated via reference gene primer amplification. Generated by immunoSEQ multiplex PCR, the TCRdb table keeps only in-frame clones and is missing some. The V and J calls and clone size are taken from that table; D and trimming were inferred from the DNA. This sample has more than 250,000 clones, with 92% found just once. The sample comes from a study of blood T cell repertoires in COVID-19. Trimming cost V 1 base and J 3 bases; bases outside gene matches: 14. CDR1 is KGHSH and CDR2 is LQKENI in the germline V gene. The CDR3 extends over 18 amino acids.

The receptor's source is a woman younger than 45 who had recovered from COVID-19. This rearrangement joins TRBV18 to TRBJ1-1, with 7 positions matching TRBD1. The sample comprised PBMCs or T cells enriched from blood (not recorded which). The CDR3 bases are TGTGCCAGCTCACCACTATTAGGGGGCTGGCGTAGAGACACTGAAGCTTTCTTT. Encoded protein: CASSPLLGGWRRDTEAFF.